The T cell receptor (beta chain) under discussion was sequenced for a study of shared clonotypes between healthy human individuals. At the level of the study: Two women and three men aged 18 to 49 served as donors.

Each sample came from a Caucasian adult donor living in Nashville, Tennessee. Method: immunoSEQ multiplex PCR; TCRdb's copy keeps in-frame clones and lacks some. This table has 1,400,000 or so clones, roughly 98.5% appearing once. This TCR was sampled from a man aged 30-40 years in good health. The specimen was naive CD4+ T cells sorted from blood. Subset specified: CD45RA+ positively selected.

The CDR3, as DNA: TGTGCCAGTAGCAGGGAGGGGGAGGGCCGTTCTACGCAGTATTTT. Its protein product is CASSREGEGRSTQYF. The chain has TRBV19 and TRBJ2-3, with D perhaps matching TRBD2 (7 bases). The CDR3 contains 15 residues. V dropped 6 bases and J dropped 8 bases, with 21 bases sitting between them. Germline V gene data show CDR1 as LNHDA and CDR2 as SQIVND (reference sequence).